This record covers a single T cell receptor beta chain. Its antigen remains unidentified. The data were taken from a study of T cell repertoires in cytomegalovirus infection. Whole-study context: Recently described HLA-C-restricted plus well-studied HLA-B-restricted CMV epitopes were used. From public TCR beta signatures came an indication of both CMV infection and matching HLA type. Whole-study findings and limits: Clonotype analysis showed dominance of the ex vivo response by HLA-C-restricted CMV-specific TCR beta clonotypes.

The germline V and J ends were trimmed by 7 bases and 4 bases, with 17 bases remaining between them. The CDR3 is 15 amino acids. Germline CDR1 and CDR2: SGHAT and FQNNGV. Each CDR3 protein is one row after TCRdb ran MiXCR on the reads. The sample includes about 400,000 distinct CDR3 sequences, roughly 34% seen only once; the top ten take approximately 12%. This clonotype was obtained from a human donor in good health (CMV status not recorded). Some clones in this sample may be carry-over from other donors' samples. Source: cultured PBMCs, taken from culture after CMV antigen stimulation. The chain combines TRBV11-2 with TRBJ2-1; TRBD2 might be the D (7 bases). The CDR3 nucleotides are TGTGCCAGCAACCTAGGGGGGGGCTCGTACAATGAGCAGTTCTTC. Amino acids: CASNLGGGSYNEQFF.